This TCR beta chain stems from a study of Graves' ophthalmopathy and Graves' hyperthyroidism. Broader study findings: Most thyroid clonotypes expanded beyond 0.001 frequency were also found in blood.

Comment on this clonotype: Its target is unknown.

Each hyperthyroidism patient was newly diagnosed, with under 2 months' duration, and aged 18 to 65. Other autoimmune diseases, uncontrolled infections, pregnancy or lactation ruled patients out of participation. The PBMCs were taken from approximately 9.7 ml of fresh peripheral blood. Amplified TCR beta CDR3 regions were obtained using RNA transcripts as template. First-round RT-PCR relied on HTBI primers, and a second-round multiplex PCR came next. In TCRdb, the multiplex PCR reads were re-called with MiXCR into one record per CDR3 protein. The data show about 620,000 distinct CDR3 sequences, roughly 20% seen once. Germline trimming cut 0 bases from V and 3 bases from J; bases unmatched to any gene: 2. CDR3 length: 15 residues. CDR1 MNHEY and CDR2 SVGAGI come from the germline V gene.

Sequencing was done on a sample of peripheral blood. The sequence derives from a young woman with stable Graves' hyperthyroidism. Some clones in this sample may be carry-over from other donors' samples. The V call is TRBV6-5, the J call TRBJ1-2, with 9 bases fitting TRBD1. The CDR3 DNA follows: TGTGCCAGCAGTTACTCGCGGGACAGGGACTATGGCTACACCTTC. The encoded protein is CASSYSRDRDYGYTF.